Shown below are 8 T cell receptor beta chains from a single sample sequenced in a study of graft-versus-host responses after intestinal transplantation. The table came from immunoSEQ multiplex PCR; TCRdb's copy has only in-frame clones and leaves some out. The data show 20,000 to 25,000 clones, about 40% seen once. The source material was alloreactive CD4+ T cells from a mixed lymphocyte reaction culture, sampled before intestinal transplant. Documented subset: CFSE-low proliferating T cells sorted from approximately six-day pre-transplant mixed lymphocyte reaction (GvH or HvG direction). These receptors originate from a human patient who received an intestinal transplant.

This clone showed up just a few times. The V gene is TRBV5-1, the J gene TRBJ2-3, with D possibly being TRBD2 (6 bases). Germline V lookup: CDR1 SGHRS, CDR2 YFSETQ. The CDR3 loop spans 15 amino acids. V gave up 6 bases and J gave up 0 bases, with 14 bases separating them. The chain's CDR3 is CASIRGLSSTDTQYF. The CDR3 coding sequence is TGCGCCAGCATTAGGGGACTTTCAAGCACAGATACGCAGTATTTT.

The J gene is TRBJ2-1, the V gene TRBV30; 8 positions agree with TRBD2. J was trimmed by 6 bases and V by 5 bases; bases with no gene match: 12. CDR1 GTSNPN and CDR2 SVGIG come from the germline V gene (reference sequence). This CDR3 has 15 residues. The CDR3 nucleotides are TGTGCCTGGGGTGCTTGGAGCGGGAGTCTCAATGAGCAGTTCTTC. Amino acid sequence: CAWGAWSGSLNEQFF.

This clone was picked up a small number of times. The chain uses TRBV2 and TRBJ2-5; 7 bases agree with TRBD1. The CDR3 extends over 15 amino acids. With V trimmed by 7 bases and J by 0 bases, 8 bases remained unmatched. The germline gives CDR1 SNHLY, CDR2 FYNNEI. CDR3 protein: CASNRQGQNQETQYF. DNA for the CDR3: TGTGCCAGCAACCGACAGGGACAGAACCAAGAGACCCAGTACTTC.

This clone was seen more than once but under ten times. V is TRBV27 and J is TRBJ1-1, with D possibly being TRBD1 (5 bases). V lost 5 bases and J 6 bases, leaving 28 bases between the germline ends. The V gene's germline CDR1 is MNHEY and CDR2 SMNVEV (reference sequence). The CDR3 contains 18 residues. The CDR3 here is CASSGSFRAGRAKPEAFF. CDR3 nucleotide sequence: TGTGCCAGCAGTGGGTCCTTTCGCGCAGGGAGGGCGAAGCCTGAAGCTTTCTTT.

The genes are TRBV5-4 and TRBJ2-6; D may be TRBD2 (6 bases). The V end lost 2 bases, the J end lost 4 bases, and 10 bases lay between the germline ends. Germline CDR1 SGHNT, CDR2 YYREEE (reference sequence). The CDR3 sequence is 15 residues long. The CDR3, as DNA: TGTGCCAGCAGCTTCGGGGGTGTCGGGGCCAACGTCCTGACTTTC. This gives the protein CASSFGGVGANVLTF.

In its sample, this clone is medium-sized. The V call is TRBV2, the J call TRBJ2-1; 7 positions agree with TRBD2. The V gene end was trimmed by 8 bases and the J gene end by 6 bases; junction bases not matched to a gene: 10. This CDR3 contains 14 residues. Germline-derived CDR1 and CDR2 are SNHLY and FYNNEI. CDR3 residues: CASVETSPGNEQFF. Written as DNA, the CDR3 is TGTGCCAGCGTCGAGACTAGCCCTGGCAATGAGCAGTTCTTC.

The V call is TRBV9, the J call TRBJ2-3; 7 bases line up with TRBD2. The CDR3 contains 13 residues. The ends lost 6 bases at V and 2 bases at J; junction bases unmatched: 3. CDR1 and CDR2 from the germline V gene are SGDLS and YYNGEE. The CDR3 region is CASTRDYTDTQYF. Here the CDR3 DNA reads TGTGCCAGCACGAGGGACTACACAGATACGCAGTATTTT.

The rearrangement joins TRBV5-1 to TRBJ2-1; TRBD2 matches at 10 bases. The CDR3 has 20 amino acids. The V gene end was trimmed by 0 bases and the J gene end by 6 bases; junction bases not matched to a gene: 18. CDR1 is SGHRS and CDR2 is YFSETQ in the germline V gene. CDR3 region: CASSLARRFTSGMTANEQFF. The CDR3 DNA follows: TGCGCCAGCAGCTTGGCCCGTAGGTTCACTAGCGGGATGACGGCCAATGAGCAGTTCTTC.